This T cell receptor beta chain was documented in a study of blood T cell repertoires in COVID-19. Across the study: Both acute and convalescent COVID-19 samples were obtained from the United States, Italy and Spain.

The germline gives CDR1 MNHEY, CDR2 SVGEGT. The CDR3 spans 14 residues. Trimming stripped 4 bases from V and 3 bases from J, with 12 bases between. Participants, about 18 to 89 years old, spanned about two dozen US areas. Original processing notes: How many nucleated cells were present was estimated from reference gene primer amplification. Profiling relied on immunoSEQ multiplex PCR, and the TCRdb table lists in-frame clones only, not all of them. V and J calls and clone size are copied from that table; D and trimming were computed from the DNA. The data hold 200,000 to 300,000 clones, with over 75% observed a single time.

Sample: PBMCs or T cells enriched from blood (not recorded which). The clonotype comes from a man in his forties who had recovered from COVID-19. The V and J genes are TRBV6-2 or TRBV6-3 and TRBJ1-1; D may be TRBD1 (6 bases). The CDR3 region is CASSSQGKYTEAFF. The CDR3 DNA reads TGTGCCAGCAGTTCACAGGGAAAGTACACTGAAGCTTTCTTT.